This T cell receptor beta chain was observed in a study of monozygotic twins with inflammatory bowel disease. Worth noting for this clonotype: The antigen is unknown.

Template switching was used to attach UMIs, which incorporated a 6-nucleotide sample barcode. TCRdb reprocessed the 5' RACE reads; each CDR3 protein has one entry and no DNA is given. The data include around 210,000 distinct CDR3 sequences; the top ten clones carry 6% to 9%. Overall study findings and caveats: Among the T cells, different subtypes could not be distinguished.

The V gene's germline CDR1 is LNHNV and CDR2 YYDKDF (reference sequence). This CDR3 comprises 15 residues. This TCR derives from a human donor with ulcerative colitis or Crohn's disease, or a healthy co-twin of an affected twin (not recorded which). The sample taken for sequencing was blood. The V gene is TRBV15, the J gene TRBJ2-7; TCRdb returns TRBD2, unconfirmable since there is no DNA. The CDR3 here is CATSREKVLAGPQYF.